These 8 T cell receptor beta chains were sequenced from one sample in a study of glioma-infiltrating T cells. Amplification of TCR alpha and beta CDR3 regions from RNA used iRepertoire nested multiplex PCR. TCRdb used MiXCR to reprocess the multiplex PCR reads, holding one entry per CDR3 protein. Among around 350,000 distinct CDR3 sequences listed, roughly two fifths were seen once. The material sequenced was glioma tissue, nonneoplastic brain tissue, or PBMCs (not recorded which). The receptors shown here come from a human donor with low-grade glioma or glioblastoma, undergoing nonglioma brain surgery, or in good health (not recorded which).

In the case of this clonotype: This sequence may be a read error, since a much larger clone differs from it by one base. The CDR3 loop is CASGYSGRAQSNQPQHF. Written as DNA, the CDR3 is TGTGCCAGCGGTTACTCGGGCCGGGCCCAGAGCAATCAGCCCCAGCATTTT. The J gene is TRBJ1-5, the V gene TRBV6-2 or TRBV6-3; no clear D. The V gene's germline CDR1 is MNHEY and CDR2 SVGEGT. The CDR3 consists of 17 residues.

The chain combines TRBV7-9 with TRBJ2-7, with 9 bases lining up with TRBD2. CDR1 is SEHNR and CDR2 is FQNEAQ in the germline V gene (reference sequence). The CDR3 is 16 residues long. Trimming at V came to 4 bases and at J to 3 bases, leaving 10 bases not matched to a gene. This CDR3 is CASSWVLTSGYYEQYF. As DNA, the CDR3 is TGTGCCAGCAGCTGGGTTTTGACTAGCGGATACTACGAGCAGTACTTC.

The chain recombines TRBV4-3 with TRBJ2-7, with 9 bases fitting TRBD2. V lost 4 bases and J lost 2; bases outside the gene matches: 15. The V gene's germline CDR1 is LGHNA and CDR2 YSLEER. The CDR3 length is 18 residues. The CDR3 coding sequence is TGCGCCAGCAGCCCTAGAGTCGCGGCGACTAGCGGTACCTACGAGCAGTACTTC. Encoded protein: CASSPRVAATSGTYEQYF.

A word on this clonotype: This may come from a read error, since a much larger clone is one base off. The gene calls are TRBV27 and TRBJ2-1, with TRBD2 matching over 7 bases. Germline V gene lookup returns CDR1 MNHEY and CDR2 SMNVEV (reference sequence). This CDR3 has 14 residues. DNA of the CDR3: TGTGCCAGCAATTTAACCCTAGCGGCAGTAGAGCAGTTCTTC. Translated: CASNLTLAAVEQFF.

This clonotype was detected ten times or more. This chain connects TRBV27 to TRBJ2-6, with 7 positions matching TRBD1. The CDR3 is made up of 16 amino acids. Germline CDR1 MNHEY, CDR2 SMNVEV (reference sequence). The junction had 5 bases not matched to a gene; V was cut back by 6 bases and J by 0 bases. CDR3 nucleotide sequence: TGTGCCAGCAGGAACTCAGGGGGCTCTGGGGCCAACGTCCTGACTTTC. Its translation is CASRNSGGSGANVLTF.

Regarding this clonotype: The conserved phenylalanine or tryptophan is not found at the CDR3 terminus, so this likely reflects a read error. This chain uses TRBV20-1 with TRBJ1-1; the match to TRBD1 covers 8 bases. The CDR3 contains 15 residues. V shed 0 bases, J shed 4 bases, and the junction held 7 bases outside the gene matches. Germline lookup yields CDR1 DFQATT and CDR2 SNEGSKA (reference sequence). The CDR3 nucleotides are TGCAGTGCTAGAGATCACAGGGGGGGCGCCACTGAAGCTTTCTCT. This codes for CSARDHRGGATEAFS.

The V and J genes are TRBV19 and TRBJ1-1; D possibly corresponds to TRBD1 (6 bases). The CDR3 is made up of 14 amino acids. Trimming took off 2 bases at V and 7 bases at J, with 14 bases between the two ends. CDR1 and CDR2 (germline): LNHDA, SQIVND (reference sequence). The DNA of the CDR3 is TGTGCCAGTAGTATAAGTAGGGGGGGCCTTGAAGCTTTCTTT. Amino acids: CASSISRGGLEAFF.

This sequence joins TRBV20-1 and TRBJ1-4, with D unclear. Germline loops: CDR1 DFQATT, CDR2 SNEGSKA (reference sequence). This CDR3 spans 15 amino acids. V lost 3 bases and J 8 bases, leaving 19 bases between the germline ends. The CDR3 region is CSASARRISSEKLFF. The CDR3 bases are TGCAGTGCTAGCGCCCGACGTATAAGTTCGGAAAAACTGTTTTTT.